The source of this T cell receptor (beta chain) is a study of OX40 agonist ivuxolimab in advanced cancers. With respect to the entire study: Ivuxolimab, which targeted the costimulatory receptor OX40 (CD134), was an agonistic, fully human IgG2 monoclonal antibody. Intravenous ivuxolimab was administered to patients every 2 weeks at six dose levels: 0.01, 0.1, 0.3, 1.5, 3 and 10 mg/kg. Of the roughly 50 dose-escalation patients, hepatocellular carcinoma was present in about 20, melanoma in roughly 15, renal cell carcinoma in 9 and head and neck cancer in 9. In the dose-escalation cohort, 82.7% of patients were male, and the mean age was 60 years with a range of roughly 20 to 80. Prior anti-PD-1, anti-PD-L1 or anti-CTLA-4 therapy was permitted, and checkpoint inhibitors had been received by around 39% of dose-escalation patients. Partial responses occurred in three dose-escalation patients: two with cutaneous melanoma and one with hepatocellular carcinoma. The point of sequencing TCRbeta in the periphery was to test whether ivuxolimab changed TCR sequence diversity and drove clonal T-cell expansion. The paper covers the monotherapy dose-escalation part of the phase I ivuxolimab trial, which included N ≈ 52 patients. The paper as a whole reports these results and caveats: Which antigens the clonally expanded peripheral T cells were specific for was not determined. Low levels of normalized T-cell clonal expansion were also seen in some patients who did not respond. After ivuxolimab, expanded clones were on average more numerous among CD8+ T cells than among CD4+ T cells. At doses from 0.1 to 3.0 mg/kg, clonal expansion was seen in both CD4+ and CD8+ blood T cells between baseline and week 6. Partial responders in the 0.1-3.0 mg/kg groups had among the lowest normalized peripheral clonal expansion, especially among CD8+ T cells.

In regard to this clone: Its antigen target is currently unknown. Base quality data are lacking; no much larger clone is found one base away.

The CDR3 measures 15 amino acids from cysteine to phenylalanine. Of the read, only the CDR3 DNA is kept; its 45 bases are in frame from base 1. V gives up 2 bases and J gives up 4 bases, and the segment between their germline ends measures 9 bases. Sequences MNHEY (CDR1) and SVGAGI (CDR2) are obtained from the germline V gene. For sequencing of the TCRbeta CDR3 region, genomic DNA was extracted from the sorted cells. The immunoSEQ Assay was used to sequence the TCRbeta CDR3 regions. TCRdb's version of the immuneACCESS table is confined to in-frame rearrangements and falls short of the full clone set. An unresolved V gene accounts for under half of the shortfall where checked; the remainder is of unknown origin. The table for this sample lists 40,000 to 50,000 clones; 80% of them were counted only once. The ten largest clones capture about 9.4% of the sample. The trial excluded patients who had a history of autoimmune disease or were on systemic immunosuppression. In every dose cohort, peripheral blood was drawn for TCR sequencing at baseline, cycle 4 day 1, and cycle 7 day 1. The samples were drawn from a first-in-human, open-label, multicenter phase I dose-escalation trial of ivuxolimab. Adults with locally advanced or metastatic melanoma, renal cell carcinoma, hepatocellular carcinoma or head and neck squamous cell carcinoma were enrolled in the trial. Before TCR sequencing, CD4+ T cells and CD8+ T cells were sorted from peripheral blood as separate populations.

This clonotype was sampled from an adult with an advanced solid tumor such as melanoma, head and neck, liver or kidney cancer. Specimen: CD4+ or CD8+ T cells sorted from blood, collected in a trial of the OX40 agonist ivuxolimab. The V and J genes are TRBV6-5 and TRBJ1-6, with an unclear D gene assignment. CDR3 protein: CASSYGRDYNSPLHF. The nucleotides are TGTGCCAGCAGTTACGGTCGGGATTATAATTCACCCCTCCACTTT.